Below, 13 T cell receptor beta chains from the same sample are listed, as sequenced in a study of early T cells in non-severe SARS-CoV-2 infection. TCRdb redid the calling of the 5' RACE reads with MiXCR, one entry per CDR3 protein. Of 50,000 to 75,000 distinct CDR3 sequences listed, 5.9% are singletons. The sample in question was whole blood, obtained at baseline. Receptor source: an adult who was a healthcare worker with PCR-confirmed SARS-CoV-2 infection or an uninfected control (not recorded which).

This clonotype was detected many times. V and J are TRBV10-1 and TRBJ1-3, with D uncertain. The CDR3 runs 13 residues. Per germline, CDR1 WNHNN and CDR2 SYGVQD (reference sequence). V was trimmed by 5 bases and J by 3 bases, leaving 8 bases between them. The CDR3 region has the DNA TGCGCCAGCAGTAGGCGTCGTGGAAACACCATATATTTT. It is translated as CASSRRRGNTIYF.

To note about this clonotype: This may arise from a read error, as a much more abundant clone is one base away. The chain carries TRBV18 and TRBJ1-4, with TRBD1 identical over 7 bases. The CDR3 is made up of 15 amino acids. The germline V gene has CDR1 KGHSH and CDR2 LQKENI. CDR3 sequence reads: CASSSPGQPNENLFF. The CDR3, as DNA: TGTGCCAGCTCATCTCCGGGACAGCCTAATGAAAATCTGTTTTTT.

This clonotype was counted at least ten times. The rearrangement joins TRBV20-1 to TRBJ2-7, with D hard to call. Germline-derived CDR1 and CDR2 are DFQATT and SNEGSKA (reference sequence). This CDR3 comprises 12 residues. The germline V and J ends were trimmed by 3 bases and 4 bases, with 10 bases remaining between them. The CDR3 coding sequence is TGCAGTGCTAGGGCGGCCCAGTACGAGCAGTACTTC. The encoded protein is CSARAAQYEQYF.

This clonotype was seen many times. The rearrangement uses TRBV28 and TRBJ2-1; 11 positions agree with TRBD2. V shed 6 bases, J shed 7 bases, and the junction held 8 bases outside the gene matches. CDR3 size: 15 residues. Germline CDR1 and CDR2: MDHEN and SYDVKM. The CDR3 DNA reads as TGTGCCAGCAGCAAACTAGCGGGAGAGAGGAATGAGCAGTTCTTC. Residues: CASSKLAGERNEQFF.

This clonotype was observed a few times. The gene calls are TRBV28 and TRBJ2-1; D call uncertain. V was trimmed by 3 bases and J by 8 bases, leaving 14 bases between them. CDR3 length: 14 amino acids. The germline CDR1 and CDR2 sequences are MDHEN and SYDVKM. The DNA for the CDR3 is TGTGCCAGCAGTTTGCTAGATGAGGCCGATGAGCAGTTCTTC. This gives the protein CASSLLDEADEQFF. Drawing the rest from reference TRBV28 and TRBJ2-1, the complete variable domain is DVKVTQSSRYLVKRTGEKVFLECVQDMDHENMFWYRQDPGLGLRLIYFSYDVKMKEKGDIPEGYSVSREKKERFSLILESASTNQTSMYLCASSLLDEADEQFFGPGTRLTVL.

This clonotype showed up many times. The chain employs TRBV29-1 and TRBJ1-2, with D unresolved. V was clipped by 3 bases and J by 6 bases, with 11 bases between them. The CDR3 runs 12 residues. Germline V gene sequence: CDR1 SQVTM, CDR2 ANQGSEA. The CDR3 bases are TGCAGCGTTGACAGTCGTCGGGATGGCTACACCTTC. Translated: CSVDSRRDGYTF.

This clonotype has at least ten counts. This chain joins TRBV12-3 or TRBV12-4 and TRBJ2-7; D call uncertain. V lost 5 bases and J 4 bases, leaving 9 bases between the germline ends. This CDR3 is built from 12 residues. DNA of the CDR3: TGTGCCAGCAGTACCCGGGCATACGAGCAGTACTTC. Amino acid sequence: CASSTRAYEQYF.

This clonotype has a count of ten or more. This CDR3 is CASGTLNQPQHF. The CDR3 nucleotides read TGTGCCAGTGGGACCCTCAATCAGCCCCAGCATTTT. V is TRBV27 and J is TRBJ1-5; weak D call: TRBD1 (5 bases). The V and J ends lost 9 bases and 3 bases respectively, with 9 bases between them. CDR3 length: 12 residues. CDR1 is MNHEY, CDR2 SMNVEV, per germline (reference sequence).

This clonotype was observed many times. This chain joins TRBV7-2 and TRBJ1-5, with TRBD1 matching 11 bases. The CDR3 totals 15 residues. Germline-derived CDR1 and CDR2 are SGHTA and FQGNSA. V shed 5 bases and J 4 bases; nucleotides not matched to a gene: 4. The CDR3 spells CASSRGTGGNQPQHF. The CDR3 DNA sequence: TGTGCCAGCAGCCGCGGGACAGGGGGAAATCAGCCCCAGCATTTT.

In its sample, this clonotype was seen many times. The rearrangement links TRBV2 to TRBJ2-1; 13 bases align to TRBD2. CDR3 length: 18 amino acids. CDR1 and CDR2 from the germline V gene are SNHLY and FYNNEI. V shed 6 bases, J shed 2 bases, and the junction held 10 bases outside the gene matches. Written as DNA, the CDR3 is TGTGCCAGCAGGAGACTAGCGGGAGGACCCGGGGCCTACAATGAGCAGTTCTTC. It yields the protein CASRRLAGGPGAYNEQFF.

This clonotype was counted at least ten times. The J gene is TRBJ1-5, the V gene TRBV7-9; the D is unclear. The CDR3 is made up of 15 amino acids. The germline V gene encodes CDR1 SEHNR and CDR2 FQNEAQ (reference sequence). V shed 5 bases and J shed 8 bases, with 19 bases lying between them. CDR3 region: CASSPSGWIQEPQHF. CDR3 coding DNA: TGTGCCAGCAGCCCTTCTGGATGGATTCAAGAGCCCCAGCATTTT. The full variable domain, rest sourced from reference TRBV7-9 and TRBJ1-5, is DTGVSQNPRHKITKRGQNVTFRCDPISEHNRLYWYRQTLGQGPEFLTYFQNEAQLEKSRLLSDRFSAERPKGSFSTLEIQRTEQGDSAMYLCASSPSGWIQEPQHFGDGTRLSIL.

Only a few counts were recorded for this clonotype. The chain has TRBV29-1 and TRBJ2-5; 9 bases fit TRBD1. CDR1 and CDR2 from the germline V gene are SQVTM and ANQGSEA. The CDR3 covers 12 residues. J lost 6 bases, V lost 3 bases, and 2 bases had no gene match. The chain's CDR3 is CSVDGQGQTQYF. Written as DNA, the CDR3 is TGCAGCGTTGATGGACAGGGGCAGACCCAGTACTTC.

This clonotype was detected ten times or more. The rearrangement links TRBV29-1 to TRBJ2-5; 10 nucleotides align to TRBD2. The J segment lost 0 bases and the V segment lost 0 bases, leaving 1 base of the junction unmatched. The germline CDR1 and CDR2 sequences are SQVTM and ANQGSEA. CDR3 length: 15 amino acids. The DNA for the CDR3 is TGCAGCGTTGAAGAGGGACTAGCGTACCAAGAGACCCAGTACTTC. This codes for CSVEEGLAYQETQYF. Full variable domain (remainder filled in from reference TRBV29-1 and TRBJ2-5): SAVISQKPSRDICQRGTSLTIQCQVDSQVTMMFWYRQQPGQSLTLIATANQGSEATYESGFVIDKFPISRPNLTFSTLTVSNMSPEDSSIYLCSVEEGLAYQETQYFGPGTRLLVL.